The rows below give T cell receptor beta chains drawn from one sample of a study of CD8+ T cells in alopecia areata. Libraries were prepared by immunoSEQ multiplex PCR; TCRdb keeps only in-frame clonotypes and omits some of them. This table holds about 200,000 clones, 50% to 65% found once. The material was CD4+ T cells sorted from blood, obtained at week 0. The receptors come from a human donor with alopecia areata. Each CDR3 is given with its conserved first and last residue. A D gene is named only where the DNA matches it firmly. A row's size may be missing; if present it is once, few, many or a size class.

clone size	V gene	J gene	D gene	CDR3 protein	CDR3 DNA
once	TRBV6-5	TRBJ1-3	-	CASRTSSFFGNTIYF	TGTGCCAGCAGGACGTCCAGCTTTTTCGGAAACACCATATATTTT
-	TRBV12-5	TRBJ1-4	-	CASGSPRVGGKLFF	TGTGCTAGTGGTTCTCCCCGTGTCGGGGGGAAACTGTTTTTT
-	TRBV27	TRBJ1-3	TRBD1	CASSSRGLTELGNTIYF	TGTGCCAGCAGTTCCAGGGGGCTGACAGAGTTAGGAAACACCATATATTTT
-	TRBV7-9	TRBJ1-4	TRBD1	CASSSTGGAGEKLFF	TGTGCCAGCAGCTCGACAGGGGGGGCCGGTGAAAAACTGTTTTTT
-	TRBV4-1	TRBJ2-5	TRBD1	CASSHGQGWETQYF	TGCGCCAGCAGCCACGGACAGGGCTGGGAGACCCAGTACTTC
few	TRBV7-7	TRBJ2-1	TRBD1	CASSAGQGAYNEQFF	TGTGCTAGCAGCGCGGGACAGGGGGCTTACAATGAGCAGTTCTTC
-	TRBV7-9	TRBJ1-1	-	CASSFGQMNTEAFF	TGTGCCAGCAGCTTCGGACAGATGAACACTGAAGCTTTCTTT
few	TRBV7-9	TRBJ2-7	TRBD2	CASSLAVAGHSYEQYF	TGTGCCAGCAGCTTAGCGGTAGCGGGGCACTCCTACGAGCAGTACTTC
-	TRBV6-6	TRBJ1-1	TRBD1	CASRKDRGNTEAFF	TGTGCCAGCAGGAAGGACAGGGGGAACACTGAAGCTTTCTTT
-	TRBV7-9	TRBJ1-1	-	CASSLSQPEAFF	TGTGCCAGCAGCTTATCGCAGCCTGAAGCTTTCTTT
-	TRBV30	TRBJ2-5	-	CAWSVLRETQYF	TGTGCCTGGAGTGTACTGAGAGAGACCCAGTACTTC
once	TRBV6-4	TRBJ2-6	TRBD2	CASSPGGGANVLTF	TGTGCCAGCAGTCCGGGAGGGGGGGCCAACGTCCTGACTTTC
-	TRBV7-9	TRBJ1-2	-	CASSLEAVYYGYTF	TGTGCCAGCAGCTTAGAGGCGGTATACTATGGCTACACCTTC
-	TRBV30	TRBJ1-5	-	CACSTHDGQPQHF	TGTGCCTGCTCAACCCATGACGGACAGCCCCAGCATTTT
-	TRBV29-1	TRBJ1-1	TRBD1	CSVTIWTGDTEAFF	TGCAGCGTGACCATATGGACAGGGGACACTGAAGCTTTCTTT
-	TRBV29-1	TRBJ1-3	TRBD1	CSVHRPGGASGNTIYF	TGCAGCGTTCACCGTCCAGGGGGCGCGTCCGGAAACACCATATATTTT
few	TRBV16	TRBJ1-1	-	CASSQSAGSTEAFF	TGTGCCAGCAGCCAATCGGCTGGGTCCACTGAAGCTTTCTTT
-	TRBV7-2	TRBJ2-7	-	CASSLGKQGYYEQYF	TGTGCCAGCAGCTTAGGGAAACAGGGTTACTACGAGCAGTACTTC
-	TRBV29-1	TRBJ1-4	TRBD1	CSVAGGENEKLFF	TGCAGCGTGGCAGGGGGTGAGAATGAAAAACTGTTTTTT
-	TRBV6-5	TRBJ1-1	TRBD1	CASDRAGTEAFF	TGTGCCAGTGACAGGGCGGGGACTGAAGCTTTCTTT
-	TRBV5-1	TRBJ2-2	-	CASSLEGHNTGELFF	TGCGCCAGCAGCTTGGAGGGACACAACACCGGGGAGCTGTTTTTT
-	TRBV5-6	TRBJ2-3	-	CASSLGDHGPADTQYF	TGTGCCAGCAGCTTGGGGGACCATGGCCCCGCAGATACGCAGTATTTT
-	TRBV2	TRBJ2-5	-	CASSEAHNQETQYF	TGTGCCAGCAGTGAAGCCCATAACCAAGAGACCCAGTACTTC
-	TRBV27	TRBJ1-1	-	CASSLFTRNTEAFF	TGTGCCAGCAGTTTATTCACCAGAAACACTGAAGCTTTCTTT
few	TRBV5-6	TRBJ2-7	TRBD1	CASSSTGSYEQYF	TGTGCCAGCAGCTCGACAGGGTCCTACGAGCAGTACTTC
-	TRBV7-9	TRBJ2-5	-	CASSFRTAEETQYF	TGTGCCAGCAGCTTCCGGACAGCCGAAGAGACCCAGTACTTC
few	TRBV5-6	TRBJ1-1	-	CASTLTALNTEAFF	TGTGCCAGCACTCTGACAGCCCTGAACACTGAAGCTTTCTTT